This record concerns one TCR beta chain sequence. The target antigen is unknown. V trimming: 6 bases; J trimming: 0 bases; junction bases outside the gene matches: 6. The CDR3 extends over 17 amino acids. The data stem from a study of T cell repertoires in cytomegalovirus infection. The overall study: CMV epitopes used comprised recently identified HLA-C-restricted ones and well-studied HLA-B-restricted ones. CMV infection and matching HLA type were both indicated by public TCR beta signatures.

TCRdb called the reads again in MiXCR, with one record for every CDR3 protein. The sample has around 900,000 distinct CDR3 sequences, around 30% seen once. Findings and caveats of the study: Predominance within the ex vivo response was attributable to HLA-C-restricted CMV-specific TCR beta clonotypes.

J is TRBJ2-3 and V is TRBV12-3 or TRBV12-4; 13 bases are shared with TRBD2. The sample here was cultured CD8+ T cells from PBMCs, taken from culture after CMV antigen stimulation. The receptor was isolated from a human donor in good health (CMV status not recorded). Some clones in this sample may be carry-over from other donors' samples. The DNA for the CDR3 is TGTGCCAGCAGCCCAACTAGCGGGAGGGATAGCACAGATACGCAGTATTTT. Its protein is CASSPTSGRDSTDTQYF.